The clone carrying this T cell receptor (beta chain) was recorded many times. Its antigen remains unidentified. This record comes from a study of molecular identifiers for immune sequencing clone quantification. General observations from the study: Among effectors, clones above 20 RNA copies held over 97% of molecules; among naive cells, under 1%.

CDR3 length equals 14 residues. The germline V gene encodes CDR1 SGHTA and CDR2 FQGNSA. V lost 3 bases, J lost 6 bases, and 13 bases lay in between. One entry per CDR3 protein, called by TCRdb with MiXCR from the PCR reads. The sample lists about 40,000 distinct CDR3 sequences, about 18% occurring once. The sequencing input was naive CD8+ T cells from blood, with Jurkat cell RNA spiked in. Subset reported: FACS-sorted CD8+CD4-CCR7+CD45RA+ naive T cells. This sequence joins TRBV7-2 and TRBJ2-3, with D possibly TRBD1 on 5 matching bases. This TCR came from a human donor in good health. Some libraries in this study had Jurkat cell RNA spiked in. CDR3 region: CASSLLGAKDTQYF. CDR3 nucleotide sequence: TGTGCCAGCAGCTTGCTAGGGGCAAAGGATACGCAGTATTTT.